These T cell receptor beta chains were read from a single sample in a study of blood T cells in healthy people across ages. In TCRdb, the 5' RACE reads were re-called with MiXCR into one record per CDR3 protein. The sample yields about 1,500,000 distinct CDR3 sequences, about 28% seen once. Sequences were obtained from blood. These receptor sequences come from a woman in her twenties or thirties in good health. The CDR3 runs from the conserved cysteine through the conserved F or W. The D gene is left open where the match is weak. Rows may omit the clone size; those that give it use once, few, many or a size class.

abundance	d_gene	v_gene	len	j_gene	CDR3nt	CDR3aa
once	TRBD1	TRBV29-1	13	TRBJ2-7	TGCAGCGTTGAACGGGGCAGGGGGCGCGAGCAGTACTTC	CSVERGRGREQYF
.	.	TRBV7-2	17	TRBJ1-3	TGTGCCAGCAGCTCGATAGCCGCAGGGTCGGGTGGAAACACCATATATTTT	CASSSIAAGSGGNTIYF
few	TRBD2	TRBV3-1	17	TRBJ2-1	TGTGCCAGCAGCCATCCCTCGCGACTAGCGTGGCTCAATGAGCAGTTCTTC	CASSHPSRLAWLNEQFF
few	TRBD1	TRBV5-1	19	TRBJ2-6	TGCGCCAGCAGCTTGGCCCCGACAGGGGGCGCCTCTGGGGCCAACGTCCTGACTTTC	CASSLAPTGGASGANVLTF
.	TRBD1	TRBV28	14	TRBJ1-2	TGTGCCAGCAGTTTCCTAGACAGGGTCTATGGCTACACCTTC	CASSFLDRVYGYTF
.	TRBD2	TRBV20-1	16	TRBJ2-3	TGCAGTGCTGGACCGGAACTAGCGGGGGTGGGAGATACGCAGTATTTT	CSAGPELAGVGDTQYF
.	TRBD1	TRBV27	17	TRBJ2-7	TGTGCCAGCAGTTTAAGTGCAGGGGGCCCGAGCTCCTACGAGCAGTACTTC	CASSLSAGGPSSYEQYF
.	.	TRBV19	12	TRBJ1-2	TGTGCCAGTAGTGCCGGTACGCGTGGCTACACCTTC	CASSAGTRGYTF
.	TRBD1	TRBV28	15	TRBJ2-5	TGTGCCAGCAGTTTGGTCGACAGGGGGCGTGAGACCCAGTACTTC	CASSLVDRGRETQYF
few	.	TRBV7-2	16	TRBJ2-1	TGTGCCAGCAGCTTAGGGCTGGCGGGGCCGCAGAGTGAGCAGTTCTTC	CASSLGLAGPQSEQFF
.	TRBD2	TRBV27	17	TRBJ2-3	TGTGCCAGCAGTTCTCCCGGGACTAGCGGGAGCACAGATACGCAGTATTTT	CASSSPGTSGSTDTQYF
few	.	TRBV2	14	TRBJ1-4	TGTGCCAGCACCCTATCCCGGCCTAATGAAAAACTGTTTTTT	CASTLSRPNEKLFF
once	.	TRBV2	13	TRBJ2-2	TGTGCCAGCAGTGAACGTTGGGGCGGGGAGCTGTTTTTT	CASSERWGGELFF